The TCR beta chain described here comes from a study of OX40 agonist ivuxolimab in advanced cancers. Overall study context: Patients were dosed intravenously with ivuxolimab at 0.01 to 10 mg/kg every 2 weeks. Eligibility rules accepted prior anti-PD-1, anti-PD-L1 or anti-CTLA-4 therapy, and over 30% had some. Study observations and caveats: More expanded clones were found, on average, in CD8+ than in CD4+ T cells. The study observed clonal expansion of CD4+ and CD8+ blood T cells by week 6 at 0.1 to 3.0 mg/kg.

Profiled with immunoSEQ multiplex PCR; TCRdb holds only in-frame clones, not every one. The repertoire holds some 59,000 clones, with around 82% as singletons. CDR3 length equals 12 residues. Trimming left V 1 base short and J 6 bases short, with 6 bases between. The germline V gene has CDR1 SGHNT and CDR2 YENEEA. To note about this clone: Its antigen remains unknown.

The clonotype comes from an adult with an advanced solid tumor such as melanoma, head and neck, liver or kidney cancer. The chain carries TRBV11-3 and TRBJ2-5, with no clear D. The source material was CD4+ or CD8+ T cells sorted from blood, sampled in a trial of the OX40 agonist ivuxolimab. The CDR3 sequence is CASSLAMQTQYF. The CDR3 nucleotides are TGTGCCAGCAGCTTAGCGATGCAGACCCAGTACTTC.